These 3 T cell receptor beta chains came from one sample sequenced in a study of identical twins. TCRdb reprocessed the 5' RACE reads via MiXCR and lists one record per CDR3 protein. The sample contains some 900,000 distinct CDR3 sequences, about 12% of which appear only once. These same records also appear under a second study, on yellow fever vaccine responses in identical twins.

Sequenced input: PBMCs. The receptors were sampled from a young woman in good health.

The rearrangement joins TRBV3-1 to TRBJ1-3; no clear D. The V end was cut by 3 bases, the J end by 2 bases, with 8 bases between. Germline lookup yields CDR1 LGHDT and CDR2 YNNKEL (reference sequence). The CDR3 loop spans 14 amino acids. The CDR3 coding sequence is TGTGCCAGCAGCCATGCCCGGGCTGGAAACACCATATATTTT. This codes for CASSHARAGNTIYF.

This chain connects TRBV12-3 or TRBV12-4 to TRBJ2-7; 7 bases map to TRBD1. Trimming removed 6 bases from V and 0 bases from J; junction bases left unmatched: 5. There are 14 residues in the CDR3. CDR3 sequence reads: CASSMTGLSYEQYF. CDR3 DNA sequence: TGTGCCAGCAGCATGACAGGGCTCTCCTACGAGCAGTACTTC.

The chain employs TRBV28 and TRBJ2-3, with 10 bases that match TRBD1. Germline CDR1 MDHEN, CDR2 SYDVKM. V was clipped by 6 bases and J by 1 base; unmatched bases: 4. The CDR3 is 15 residues long. The CDR3 here is CASRIGQGGTDTQYF. For the CDR3, the DNA is TGTGCCAGCAGGATAGGACAGGGGGGCACAGATACGCAGTATTTT.